A selection of T cell receptor beta chains follows, all from one sample in a study of T cell repertoires in cytomegalovirus infection. MiXCR was run by TCRdb on the reads, yielding one entry per CDR3 protein. The repertoire holds some 310,000 distinct CDR3 sequences, approximately 25% seen once, with 10% to 15% in the top ten. No antigen has been identified for these receptors. The specimen was cultured PBMCs, collected from culture after CMV antigen stimulation. The origin of the receptors is a human donor in good health (CMV status not recorded). Some clones in this sample may be carry-over from other donors' samples. Both conserved end residues are part of each CDR3. D genes are given only for firm matches. Not every row has a clone size; where given, it reads once, few, many or a size class.

j_gene	abundance	d_gene	v_gene	CDR3aa	CDR3nt
TRBJ2-3	many	TRBD2	TRBV7-8	CASSLIRTRVTDTQYF	TGTGCCAGCAGCTTAATCAGGACTAGGGTCACAGATACGCAGTATTTT
TRBJ1-5	-	-	TRBV19	CASTLLNRQDDQPQHF	TGTGCCAGTACCCTCCTTAATCGACAGGACGATCAGCCCCAGCATTTT
TRBJ2-2	few	TRBD2	TRBV18	CASSPGLQTGELFF	TGTGCCAGCTCACCGGGACTACAAACCGGGGAGCTGTTTTTT
TRBJ1-1	-	TRBD1	TRBV6-2/TRBV6-3	CASSLGRQGYGLF	TGTGCCAGCAGTCTCGGCCGACAGGGGTATGGACTTTTT
TRBJ2-1	-	-	TRBV15	CATSKMGRPGPNEQFF	TGTGCCACCAGCAAAATGGGGAGGCCCGGCCCCAATGAGCAGTTCTTC
TRBJ2-2	-	TRBD2	TRBV6-2/TRBV6-3	CASSYPGVGTSGRGRTGELFF	TGTGCCAGCAGTTACCCTGGAGTCGGGACTAGCGGGCGGGGGCGGACCGGGGAGCTGTTTTTT
TRBJ1-1	-	-	TRBV12-5	CASGLIPGLLGNTEAFF	TGTGCTAGTGGTTTGATTCCAGGGTTGTTGGGGAACACTGAAGCTTTCTTT
TRBJ1-2	few	-	TRBV28	CASSQTVLYGYTF	TGTGCCAGCAGTCAAACGGTATTATATGGCTACACCTTC
TRBJ1-1	many	-	TRBV7-2	CASSLGARMNTEAFF	TGTGCCAGCAGCTTAGGCGCACGCATGAACACTGAAGCTTTCTTT
TRBJ2-3	-	TRBD2	TRBV20-1	CSARVGAGGTGDTQYF	TGCAGTGCTAGAGTAGGAGCGGGAGGGACAGGAGATACGCAGTATTTT
TRBJ1-2	many	-	TRBV19	CASHRGDRTNNYGYTF	TGTGCCAGCCATCGGGGCGACAGGACAAATAACTATGGCTACACCTTC
TRBJ2-2	-	-	TRBV7-6	CASSLNPVGELFF	TGTGCCAGCAGCTTAAATCCCGTCGGGGAGCTGTTTTTT
TRBJ2-5	many	TRBD2	TRBV7-2	CASSFPSGVQETQYF	TGTGCCAGCAGCTTTCCTAGCGGAGTACAAGAGACCCAGTACTTC
TRBJ2-3	-	TRBD2	TRBV6-2/TRBV6-3	CASSYPGRADTQYF	TGTGCCAGCAGTTACCCCGGGAGGGCGGATACGCAGTATTTT
TRBJ1-1	-	-	TRBV29-1	CSVEADMNTEAFF	TGCAGCGTTGAGGCAGATATGAACACTGAAGCTTTCTTT
TRBJ1-2	-	TRBD1	TRBV19	CASSMRTGFNYGYTF	TGTGCCAGTAGTATGAGGACAGGGTTCAACTATGGCTACACCTTC
TRBJ2-5	once	TRBD2	TRBV6-2/TRBV6-3	CASSYGPLAGEETQYF	TGTGCCAGCAGTTACGGTCCGCTAGCGGGAGAAGAGACCCAGTACTTC
TRBJ1-1	few	-	TRBV11-3	CASSLSAGTEAFF	TGTGCCAGCAGCTTGTCTGCGGGCACTGAAGCTTTCTTT
TRBJ1-1	-	TRBD1	TRBV6-5	CASSGRQGRNTEAFF	TGTGCCAGCAGTGGAAGACAGGGCAGGAACACTGAAGCTTTCTTT
TRBJ2-3	many	-	TRBV7-6	CASSLVGGRGADTQYF	TGTGCCAGCAGCTTAGTGGGTGGGAGAGGCGCAGATACGCAGTATTTT
TRBJ1-3	few	-	TRBV6-6	CASSYSIMTALRAGNTIYF	TGTGCCAGCAGTTACTCGATAATGACTGCCCTCCGGGCGGGAAACACCATATATTTT
TRBJ2-3	many	TRBD2	TRBV7-2	CASSLALLAGTDTQYF	TGTGCCAGCAGCTTAGCGCTACTAGCGGGTACAGATACGCAGTATTTT
TRBJ1-1	few	-	TRBV12-3/TRBV12-4	CALRKGRGTEAFF	TGTGCCCTCCGCAAGGGGCGCGGGACTGAAGCTTTCTTT
TRBJ2-1	many	-	TRBV6-1	CASRVGRSSYNEQFF	TGTGCCAGCAGAGTGGGAAGGAGCTCCTACAATGAGCAGTTCTTC
TRBJ2-5	-	-	TRBV6-2/TRBV6-3	CASSYWTAQETQYF	TGTGCCAGCAGTTACTGGACGGCTCAAGAGACCCAGTACTTC
TRBJ2-7	-	-	TRBV6-5	CASSLDRNYEQYF	TGTGCCAGCAGTCTCGACAGGAACTACGAGCAGTACTTC
TRBJ2-2	many	TRBD1	TRBV7-3	CASSQQGGTGELFF	TGTGCCAGCAGCCAACAGGGGGGCACCGGGGAGCTGTTTTTT
TRBJ2-5	-	-	TRBV7-8	CASRESQLGLETQYF	TGTGCCAGCAGAGAATCGCAGCTGGGCTTAGAGACCCAGTACTTC
TRBJ2-3	-	TRBD2	TRBV10-3	CASTPGGGGTDTQYF	TGTGCCAGCACCCCCGGCGGGGGGGGCACAGATACGCAGTATTTT
TRBJ1-5	-	TRBD1	TRBV19	CASSGTGGINQPQHF	TGTGCCAGTTCCGGGACAGGGGGCATCAATCAGCCCCAGCATTTT
TRBJ2-3	few	-	TRBV28	CASSLNGLGTDTQYF	TGTGCCAGCAGTTTAAACGGTTTGGGCACAGATACGCAGTATTTT
TRBJ2-1	few	-	TRBV19	CASSIPASPTYNEQFF	TGTGCCAGTAGTATTCCAGCCAGCCCTACCTACAATGAGCAGTTCTTC
TRBJ1-1	-	TRBD1	TRBV4-3	CASSFGQGAYTEAFF	TGCGCCAGCAGCTTTGGACAGGGTGCGTACACTGAAGCTTTCTTT
TRBJ1-5	-	-	TRBV2	CASSAARQPQHF	TGTGCCAGCAGTGCGGCAAGGCAGCCCCAGCATTTT
TRBJ2-6	-	-	TRBV5-1	CASSVGNLRPGANVLTF	TGCGCCAGCAGCGTTGGTAACCTCCGCCCTGGGGCCAACGTCCTGACTTTC
TRBJ2-1	few	-	TRBV29-1	CSVVSGEQFF	TGCAGCGTTGTGTCCGGTGAGCAGTTCTTC
TRBJ2-6	-	-	TRBV12-3/TRBV12-4	CASTPFSAAGANVLTF	TGTGCCAGCACCCCCTTTTCCGCGGCCGGGGCCAACGTCCTGACTTTC
TRBJ2-1	-	-	TRBV6-5	CASSKVAGINEQFF	TGTGCCAGCAGCAAGGTGGCGGGCATTAATGAGCAGTTCTTC
TRBJ2-2	few	TRBD2	TRBV25-1	CASSASGLAGGLNTGELFF	TGTGCCAGCAGTGCCTCCGGACTAGCGGGAGGGTTAAACACCGGGGAGCTGTTTTTT
TRBJ1-2	-	TRBD1	TRBV25-1	CASSDPGDRGQSSHYGYTF	TGTGCCAGCAGTGACCCGGGCGACAGGGGGCAGTCGAGCCACTATGGCTACACCTTC
TRBJ1-1	few	-	TRBV12-3/TRBV12-4	CASSLDTGRNTEAFF	TGTGCCAGCAGTTTGGATACGGGAAGGAACACTGAAGCTTTCTTT
TRBJ2-7	many	-	TRBV12-3/TRBV12-4	CASSLELRSYEQYF	TGTGCCAGCAGTTTAGAACTGAGATCCTACGAGCAGTACTTC
TRBJ2-6	-	-	TRBV5-4	CASSFGGKLGANVLTF	TGTGCCAGCAGCTTTGGCGGAAAACTTGGGGCCAACGTCCTGACTTTC
TRBJ2-5	few	TRBD2	TRBV19	CASSRTSGSPPETQYF	TGTGCCAGTAGCCGTACTAGCGGGAGCCCGCCAGAGACCCAGTACTTC
TRBJ2-1	-	-	TRBV12-3/TRBV12-4	CASSFRQANEQFF	TGTGCCAGCAGTTTTCGTCAGGCGAATGAGCAGTTCTTC
TRBJ2-7	-	-	TRBV12-3/TRBV12-4	CASTIGVNEQYF	TGTGCCAGCACCATAGGGGTAAACGAGCAGTACTTC
TRBJ2-1	few	-	TRBV5-4	CASSLGGATTNEQFF	TGTGCCAGCAGCTTGGGGGGGGCGACCACAAATGAGCAGTTCTTC
TRBJ2-7	few	TRBD2	TRBV9	CASSDAPGTSGYEQYF	TGTGCCAGCAGCGATGCCCCCGGGACTAGCGGATACGAGCAGTACTTC
TRBJ2-1	-	TRBD2	TRBV25-1	CATEPQGTSGRTFF	TGTGCCACCGAACCCCAGGGTACTAGCGGGAGGACGTTCTTC
TRBJ2-5	-	-	TRBV20-1	CSEQGLGEETQYF	TGCAGTGAACAGGGACTCGGCGAAGAGACCCAGTACTTC